The 15 T cell receptor beta chains listed next were all sequenced from one sample in a study of PD-L1 blockade in urothelial cancer. Data came from immunoSEQ multiplex PCR; TCRdb stores just in-frame clones and leaves some out. Altogether about 87,000 clones are present, roughly 90% being singletons, with the ten largest covering about 1%. Time point defined: pretreatment peripheral blood. This material consisted of PBMCs, taken around atezolizumab (anti-PD-L1) treatment. All receptors come from a woman of 80 years or more with urothelial cancer.

The CDR3: CASSQATTGNTIYF. CDR3 coding DNA: TGCGCCAGCAGCCAAGCGACAACCGGAAACACCATATATTTT. This chain connects TRBV4-1 to TRBJ1-3; D unresolved. Trimming left V 1 base short and J 4 bases short, with 8 bases between. This CDR3 has 14 amino acids. The germline CDR1 and CDR2 sequences are MGHRA and YSYEKL.

The gene calls are TRBV20-1 and TRBJ1-5; D gene uncertain. CDR1 is DFQATT and CDR2 is SNEGSKA in the germline V gene (reference sequence). The CDR3 runs to 11 residues. V was pared by 6 bases and J by 6 bases, with 9 bases between. The CDR3 bases are TGCAGTGCCCAGGATGGTCAGCCCCAGCATTTT. Amino acids: CSAQDGQPQHF.

This chain uses TRBV27 with TRBJ2-7; 7 bases agree with TRBD1. V gave up 6 bases and J gave up 2 bases; unmatched junction bases: 10. CDR1 MNHEY and CDR2 SMNVEV come from the germline V gene (reference sequence). The CDR3 sequence is 15 residues long. CDR3: CASRMGQISTYEQYF. The CDR3 nucleotides read TGTGCCAGCAGGATGGGACAGATATCAACCTACGAGCAGTACTTC.

The V call is TRBV19, the J call TRBJ1-1; 7 bases match TRBD1. The CDR3 contains 14 residues. The germline V gene encodes CDR1 LNHDA and CDR2 SQIVND (reference sequence). Trimming cost V 2 bases and J 6 bases; bases outside gene matches: 6. The CDR3 region is CASSIHRGSAEAFF. In nucleotides, the CDR3 is TGTGCCAGTAGTATACACAGGGGAAGCGCTGAAGCTTTCTTT.

The gene calls are TRBV5-6 and TRBJ2-2, with a possible D match to TRBD1 (5 bases). Trimming took 4 bases from V and 3 from J, leaving 7 bases between them. This CDR3 spans 13 amino acids. Looked up from germline, CDR1 is SGHDT and CDR2 is YYEEEE. CDR3 amino acids: CASSKGYTGELFF. For the CDR3, the DNA is TGTGCCAGCAGCAAGGGGTACACCGGGGAGCTGTTTTTT.

The chain carries TRBV5-1 and TRBJ2-5, with D perhaps TRBD1 (7 bases). Germline CDR1 is SGHRS and CDR2 is YFSETQ. The CDR3 has 15 residues. Trimming took off 4 bases at V and 0 bases at J, with 13 bases between the two ends. The CDR3 is CASSIRGDDQETQYF. The CDR3 DNA reads TGCGCCAGCAGCATCAGGGGGGACGACCAAGAGACCCAGTACTTC.

A remark on this clone: At one end, the junction sequence differs from germline, possibly due to a read error. The DNA for the CDR3 is TGTGCCAGCAGCCTAACTAGCGGGAGGACTAGCTCCTACAATGAGCAGTTCTTC. Protein product: CASSLTSGRTSSYNEQFF. The rearrangement links TRBV7-3 to TRBJ2-1; 12 positions match TRBD2. Looked up from germline, CDR1 is SGHTA and CDR2 is FQGTGA. The CDR3 totals 18 residues.

V gene TRBV27 combines with J gene TRBJ2-1; 12 bases are shared with TRBD2. CDR3 length: 15 amino acids. CDR1 and CDR2 (germline): MNHEY, SMNVEV (reference sequence). The ends lost 3 bases at V and 12 bases at J; junction bases unmatched: 9. The CDR3 region is CASSLGTSGFSAQFF. The CDR3, as DNA: TGTGCCAGCAGTTTGGGGACTAGCGGGTTCTCGGCGCAGTTCTTC.

To note about this clone: The junction and the germline gene differ at one end; a read error may be behind it. V gene TRBV6-5 combines with J gene TRBJ1-2, with D unresolved. The CDR3 extends over 13 amino acids. The germline CDR1 and CDR2 sequences are MNHEY and SVGAGI. In DNA, the CDR3 is TGTGCCAGCACTTACAGCCCTAATTATGGCTACACCTTC. Amino acids: CASTYSPNYGYTF.

The chain joins TRBV25-1 to TRBJ1-4; D ambiguous. Germline lookup yields CDR1 MGHDK and CDR2 SYGVNS. Trimming left V 7 bases short and J 6 bases short, with 12 bases between. CDR3 length: 13 residues. The CDR3 sequence is CASNAGSYEKLFF. The CDR3 bases are TGTGCCAGCAACGCAGGAAGCTATGAAAAACTGTTTTTT. Complete variable domain (other parts from reference TRBV25-1 and TRBJ1-4): EADIYQTPRYLVIGTGKKITLECSQTMGHDKMYWYQQDPGMELHLIHYSYGVNSTEKGDLSSESTVSRIRTEHFPLTLESARPSHTSQYLCASNAGSYEKLFFGSGTQLSVL.

The chain recombines TRBV18 with TRBJ1-2; 7 bases map to TRBD1. CDR1 KGHSH and CDR2 LQKENI come from the germline V gene. J lost 11 bases, V lost 6 bases, and 6 bases had no gene match. The CDR3 is 11 amino acids. The CDR3 DNA is TGTGCCAGCTCCTTCGACAGGGTGTACACCTTC. Amino acids: CASSFDRVYTF.

The chain combines TRBV5-1 with TRBJ2-5, with TRBD2 matching over 8 bases. This CDR3 is built from 16 residues. CDR1 SGHRS and CDR2 YFSETQ come from the germline V gene. V gave up 4 bases and J gave up 5 bases; unmatched junction bases: 13. DNA for the CDR3: TGCGCCAGCAGCCCTGGTCGGGGGGGCGTGCAGGAGACCCAGTACTTC. This encodes CASSPGRGGVQETQYF. Based on the CDR3 plus reference TRBV5-1 and TRBJ2-5, the full variable domain is KAGVTQTPRYLIKTRGQQVTLSCSPISGHRSVSWYQQTPGQGLQFLFEYFSETQRNKGNFPGRFSGRQFSNSRSEMNVSTLELGDSALYLCASSPGRGGVQETQYFGPGTRLLVL.

V and J are TRBV15 and TRBJ1-1; weak D call: TRBD1 (5 bases). This CDR3 comprises 16 residues. CDR1 and CDR2 (germline): LNHNV, YYDKDF (reference sequence). The germline V and J ends were trimmed by 4 bases and 0 bases, with 15 bases remaining between them. CDR3 sequence (DNA): TGTGCCACCAGCACAGATGTTGGGGCTTTGAACACTGAAGCTTTCTTT. Translation gives CATSTDVGALNTEAFF.

The V and J genes are TRBV2 and TRBJ2-2, with 11 bases identical to TRBD2. The V and J ends lost 4 bases and 2 bases, in that order; junction bases with no gene match: 0. The CDR3 has 15 amino acids. CDR1 and CDR2 from the germline V gene are SNHLY and FYNNEI. The DNA for the CDR3 is TGTGCCAGCAGTGGACTAGCGGGAAACACCGGGGAGCTGTTTTTT. This gives the protein CASSGLAGNTGELFF.

This clone has only one observation. The chain joins TRBV18 to TRBJ2-5; TRBD2 is a possible D gene (5 bases). The CDR3 has 16 amino acids. V lost 2 bases to trimming and J lost 3 bases, with 16 bases between them. Per the germline V gene, CDR1 is KGHSH and CDR2 is LQKENI. CDR3 bases: TGTGCCAGCTCACCAACGGGGATAGGATCGGAAGAGACCCAGTACTTC. It is translated as CASSPTGIGSEETQYF.